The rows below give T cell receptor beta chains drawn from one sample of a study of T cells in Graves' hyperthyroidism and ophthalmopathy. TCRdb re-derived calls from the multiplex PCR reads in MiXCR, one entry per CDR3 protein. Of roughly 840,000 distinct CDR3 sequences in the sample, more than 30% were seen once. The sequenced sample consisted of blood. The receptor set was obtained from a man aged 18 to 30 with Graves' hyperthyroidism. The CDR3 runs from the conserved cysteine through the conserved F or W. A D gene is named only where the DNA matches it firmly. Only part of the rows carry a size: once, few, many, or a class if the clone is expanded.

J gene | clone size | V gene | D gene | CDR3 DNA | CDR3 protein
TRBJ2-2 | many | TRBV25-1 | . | TGTGCCAGCAGTGATGTAGGGGCACCGAACACCGGGGAGCTGTTTTTT | CASSDVGAPNTGELFF
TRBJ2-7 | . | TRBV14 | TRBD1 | TGTGCCAGCAGCCAACCTAAGCAGACAGGGTTGAACGAGCAGTACTTC | CASSQPKQTGLNEQYF
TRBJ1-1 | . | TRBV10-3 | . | TGTGCCATCAGCGTTGACAATGCGAGAACACCTGAAGCTTTCTTT | CAISVDNARTPEAFF
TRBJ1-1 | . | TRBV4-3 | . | TGCGCCAGCAGCCAAGGTTGGACAGAGAACACTGAAGCTTTCTTT | CASSQGWTENTEAFF
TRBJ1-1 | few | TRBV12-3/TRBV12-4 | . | TGTGCCAGCAGGGCTTCCGATCCTGAAGCTTTCTTT | CASRASDPEAFF
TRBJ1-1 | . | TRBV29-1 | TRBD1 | TGCAGTACAGGGACAGGGCACACTGAAGCTTTCTTT | CSTGTGHTEAFF
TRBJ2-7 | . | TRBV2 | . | TGTGCCAGCAAGGAGTTAGAAGGGGCCGAGCAGTACTTC | CASKELEGAEQYF
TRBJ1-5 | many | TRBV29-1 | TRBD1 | TGCAGCGTTGATGGTCGACAGGGAGCGGGCAATCAGCCCCAGCATTTT | CSVDGRQGAGNQPQHF
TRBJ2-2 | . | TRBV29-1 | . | TGCAGCGGCAGACCCCCGGGCACCGGGGAGCTGTTTTTT | CSGRPPGTGELFF
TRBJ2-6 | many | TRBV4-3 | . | TGCGCCAGCAGCCAAGATCGGACCTCTGGGGCCAACGTCCTGACTTTC | CASSQDRTSGANVLTF
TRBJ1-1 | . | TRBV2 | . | TGTGCCAGCAGTTCCCCACCCTGGACTCTCCCTAGGACTGAAGCTTTCTTT | CASSSPPWTLPRTEAFF
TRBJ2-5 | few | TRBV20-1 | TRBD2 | TGCAGTGCCCCGCGGGGGTCGGGGGAGACCCAGTACTTC | CSAPRGSGETQYF
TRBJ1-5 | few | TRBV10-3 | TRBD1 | TGTGCCATCAGAGCTGGGACAGGGGGTAGCAATCAGCCCCAGCATTTT | CAIRAGTGGSNQPQHF
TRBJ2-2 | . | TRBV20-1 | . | TGCAGTGTGATAGGGGACACCGGGGAGCTGTTTTTT | CSVIGDTGELFF
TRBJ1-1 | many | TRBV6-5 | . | TGTGCCAGCAGTAACGGACGGTACACTGAAGCTTTCTTT | CASSNGRYTEAFF
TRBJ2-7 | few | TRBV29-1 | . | TGCAGCGCACTCGACAGCCCGGTCTCCTACGAGCAGTACTTC | CSALDSPVSYEQYF
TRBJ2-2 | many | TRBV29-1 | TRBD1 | TGCAGCTTCGGGACAGCGAACACCGGGGAGCTGTTTTTT | CSFGTANTGELFF
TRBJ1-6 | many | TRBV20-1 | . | TGCAGTGCTTACGGGGGCCTGAATTCACCCCTCCACTTT | CSAYGGLNSPLHF
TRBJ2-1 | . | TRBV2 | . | TGTGCCAGCAGTGAGATCAATGAGCAGTTCTTC | CASSEINEQFF
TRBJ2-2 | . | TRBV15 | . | TGTGCCACCAGCATAAGGGCGACCACCGGGGAGCTGTTTTTT | CATSIRATTGELFF
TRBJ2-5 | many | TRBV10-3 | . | TGTGCCATCCGGGACCGAGGAGAGACCCAGTACTTC | CAIRDRGETQYF
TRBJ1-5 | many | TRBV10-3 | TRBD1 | TGTGCCATCAGTGATACCGACAGGGGCAATCAGCCCCAGCATTTT | CAISDTDRGNQPQHF
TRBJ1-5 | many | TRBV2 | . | TGTGCCAGCAGGCTTTATAGCAATCAGCCCCAGCATTTT | CASRLYSNQPQHF
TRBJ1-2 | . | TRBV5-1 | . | TGCGCCAGCAGCTCTATAGTGGACGTTTCTAGCTATGGCTACACCTTC | CASSSIVDVSSYGYTF